The entry below gives a single T cell receptor beta chain sequence along with its context. Its antigen is unknown. The data originate from a study of beta chain features in type 1 diabetes. Whole-study findings and limits: Patients with type 1 diabetes carried fewer insertions and had more deletions at their VDJ junctions. Patients' naive, central memory and regulatory TCRB repertoires appeared more alike than those of healthy donors. In every one of the four CD4+ subsets, TCRB CDR3s were moderately but significantly shorter in Type 1 diabetes patients.

Expressed TCRB transcripts were sequenced because the isolated RNA had all been reverse transcribed beforehand. Repertoires were generated with immunoSEQ multiplex PCR, while TCRdb's copy carries only in-frame clones and drops some. The data hold 15,000 or so clones, with just over 70% observed a single time. Germline values: CDR1 SGHAT, CDR2 FQNNGV. The germline V and J ends were trimmed by 0 bases and 2 bases, with 11 bases remaining between them. The CDR3 contains 16 residues. The sample comprised stem cell memory CD4+ T cells from blood. The source is a man aged 25 to 40 with type 1 diabetes. The rearrangement links TRBV11-2 to TRBJ2-1; the D gene is possibly TRBD2 (5 bases). In DNA, the CDR3 is TGTGCCAGCAGCTTAGAGCCTAGCCCCCCCTACAATGAGCAGTTCTTC. Protein: CASSLEPSPPYNEQFF. The full variable domain, rest sourced from reference TRBV11-2 and TRBJ2-1, is EAGVAQSPRYKIIEKRQSVAFWCNPISGHATLYWYQQILGQGPKLLIQFQNNGVVDDSQLPKDRFSAERLKGVDSTLKIQPAKLEDSAVYLCASSLEPSPPYNEQFFGPGTRLTVL.